The source of this T cell receptor beta chain is a study of shared clonotypes between healthy human individuals. There are 15 residues in the CDR3. With V trimmed by 3 bases and J by 4 bases, 4 bases remained unmatched. Germline V gene sequence: CDR1 SEHNR, CDR2 FQNEAQ (reference sequence). Sequenced by immunoSEQ multiplex PCR; TCRdb stores in-frame clones only, minus some. Here the sample spans 2 million to 3 million clones, approximately 92% being singletons. Sequencing used naive CD4+ T cells sorted from blood. Noted subset: CD45RA+ positively selected. The chain uses TRBV7-9 and TRBJ2-3; 10 nucleotides match TRBD1. This TCR came from a man between 18 and 29 years old in good health. CDR3 amino acids: CASSFGTGEADTQYF. The DNA of the CDR3 is TGTGCCAGCAGCTTTGGGACAGGGGAAGCAGATACGCAGTATTTT.